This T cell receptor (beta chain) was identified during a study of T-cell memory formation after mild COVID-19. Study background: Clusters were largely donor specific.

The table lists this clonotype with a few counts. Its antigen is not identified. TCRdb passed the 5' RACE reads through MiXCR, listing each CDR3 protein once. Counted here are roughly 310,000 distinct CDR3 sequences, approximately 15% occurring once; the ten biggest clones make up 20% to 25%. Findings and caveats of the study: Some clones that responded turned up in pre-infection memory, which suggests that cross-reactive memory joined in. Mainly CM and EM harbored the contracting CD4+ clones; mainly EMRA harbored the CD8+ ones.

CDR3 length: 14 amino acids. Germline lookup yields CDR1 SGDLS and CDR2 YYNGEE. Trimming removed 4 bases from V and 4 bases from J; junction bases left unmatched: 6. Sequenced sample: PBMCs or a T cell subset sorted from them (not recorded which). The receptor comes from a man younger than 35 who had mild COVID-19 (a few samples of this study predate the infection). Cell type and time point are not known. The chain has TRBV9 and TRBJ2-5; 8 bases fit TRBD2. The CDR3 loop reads CASSPTAGAETQYF. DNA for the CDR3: TGTGCCAGCAGCCCGACAGCGGGGGCAGAGACCCAGTACTTC.